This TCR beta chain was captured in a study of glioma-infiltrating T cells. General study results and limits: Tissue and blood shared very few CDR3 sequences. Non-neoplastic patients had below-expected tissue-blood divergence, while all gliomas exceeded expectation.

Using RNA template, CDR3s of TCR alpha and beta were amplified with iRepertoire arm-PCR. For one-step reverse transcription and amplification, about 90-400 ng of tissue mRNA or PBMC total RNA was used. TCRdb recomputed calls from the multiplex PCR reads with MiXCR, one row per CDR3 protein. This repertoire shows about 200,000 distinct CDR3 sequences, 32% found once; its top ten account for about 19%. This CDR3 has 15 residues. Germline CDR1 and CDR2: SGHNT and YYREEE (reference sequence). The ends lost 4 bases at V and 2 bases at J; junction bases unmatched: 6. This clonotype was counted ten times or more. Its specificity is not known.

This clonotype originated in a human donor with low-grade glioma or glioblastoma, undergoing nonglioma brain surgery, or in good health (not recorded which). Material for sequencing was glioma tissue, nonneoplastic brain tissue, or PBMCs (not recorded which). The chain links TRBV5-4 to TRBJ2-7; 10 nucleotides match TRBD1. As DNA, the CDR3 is TGTGCCAGCAGCCCACAGACAGGGGGCGCCTACGAGCAGTACTTC. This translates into CASSPQTGGAYEQYF.